The T cell receptor (beta chain) described here comes from a study of CD8 T cells in Susac syndrome. The study used treatment-naive patients who had stable or active relapsing-remitting disease as multiple sclerosis controls. With random hexamers, reverse transcription was performed on roughly 0.5 to 1 ug of RNA. Coverage of TCR beta CDR3 amplification by immunoSEQ multiplex PCR extended to 54 Vbeta and 13 Jbeta. TCRdb re-called the immunoSEQ multiplex PCR reads through MiXCR, storing one row per CDR3 protein. The table lists approximately 190,000 distinct CDR3 sequences, 90% to 95% of them singletons, with 0.085% to 0.095% in the top ten. V lost 2 bases and J lost 8; bases outside the gene matches: 7. The CDR3 runs to 15 residues. In germline, CDR1 is MGHRA, CDR2 YSYEKL.

The TCR comes from a human donor with multiple sclerosis. V usage is TRBV4-1 and J usage is TRBJ2-2; TRBD2 matches 8 bases. Input material: CD4+ T cells from PBMCs. The CDR3 nucleotides are TGCGCCAGCAGCCAACCCACTAGCGGACGAGGGGAGCTGTTTTTT. Protein sequence: CASSQPTSGRGELFF.